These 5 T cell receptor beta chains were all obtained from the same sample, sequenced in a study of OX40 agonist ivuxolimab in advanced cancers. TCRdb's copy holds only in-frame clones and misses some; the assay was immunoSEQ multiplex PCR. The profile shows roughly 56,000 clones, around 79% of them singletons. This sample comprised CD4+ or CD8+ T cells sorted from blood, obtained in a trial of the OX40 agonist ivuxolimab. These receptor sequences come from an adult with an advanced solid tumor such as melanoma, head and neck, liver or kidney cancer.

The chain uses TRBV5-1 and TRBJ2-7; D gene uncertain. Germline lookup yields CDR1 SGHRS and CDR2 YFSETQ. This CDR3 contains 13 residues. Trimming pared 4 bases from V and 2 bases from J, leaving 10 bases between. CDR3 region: CASSLEGTYEQYF. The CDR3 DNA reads TGCGCCAGCAGCCTTGAAGGCACCTACGAGCAGTACTTC.

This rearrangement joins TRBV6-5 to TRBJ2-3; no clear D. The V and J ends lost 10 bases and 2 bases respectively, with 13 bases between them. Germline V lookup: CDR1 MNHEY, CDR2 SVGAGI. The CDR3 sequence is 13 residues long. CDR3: CATTRGSTDTQYF. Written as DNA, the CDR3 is TGTGCCACCACCCGCGGATCCACAGATACGCAGTATTTT.

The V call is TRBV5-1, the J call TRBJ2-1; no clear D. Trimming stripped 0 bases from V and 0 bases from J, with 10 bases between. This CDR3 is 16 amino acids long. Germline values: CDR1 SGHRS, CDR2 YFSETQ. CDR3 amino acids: CASSLAGSISYNEQFF. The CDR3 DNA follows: TGCGCCAGCAGCTTGGCGGGCAGTATCTCCTACAATGAGCAGTTCTTC.

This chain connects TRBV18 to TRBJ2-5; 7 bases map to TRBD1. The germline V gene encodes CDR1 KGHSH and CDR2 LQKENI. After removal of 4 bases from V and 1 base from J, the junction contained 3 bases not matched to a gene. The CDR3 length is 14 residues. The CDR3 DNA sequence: TGTGCCAGCTCACAACAGGGGTTCCAAGAGACCCAGTACTTC. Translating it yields CASSQQGFQETQYF.

CDR3 sequence reads: CASNRDRRYEQYF. CDR3 DNA: TGTGCCAGCAATAGGGACAGGCGTTACGAGCAGTACTTC. J is TRBJ2-7 and V is TRBV6-6; 8 bases match TRBD1. The germline CDR1 and CDR2 sequences are MNHNY and SVGAGI (reference sequence). J was trimmed by 4 bases and V by 7 bases; bases with no gene match: 6. The CDR3 has 13 amino acids.